Following are 9 T cell receptor beta chains from one sample sequenced in a study of monozygotic twins with inflammatory bowel disease. Each CDR3 protein gets one entry in TCRdb, which reprocessed the 5' RACE reads and gives no DNA. The listing records a few hundred thousand distinct CDR3 sequences. What was sequenced was blood. The receptors were gathered from a human donor with ulcerative colitis or Crohn's disease, or a healthy co-twin of an affected twin (not recorded which).

CDR3 amino acids: CASSTPQGSKNIQYF. This chain uses TRBV7-2 with TRBJ2-4. The germline CDR1 and CDR2 sequences are SGHTA and FQGNSA. This CDR3 has 15 residues.

V usage is TRBV6-2 or TRBV6-3 and J usage is TRBJ2-1; the TRBD2 assignment by TCRdb is unverifiable without DNA. This CDR3 spans 14 amino acids. Germline V gene lookup returns CDR1 MNHEY and CDR2 SVGEGT. This CDR3 reads CASRLAGGPNEQFF.

V gene TRBV3-1 combines with J gene TRBJ1-2; absent DNA, TCRdb's TRBD1 call cannot be checked. This CDR3 has 15 amino acids. Looked up from germline, CDR1 is LGHDT and CDR2 is YNNKEL (reference sequence). The CDR3 protein is CASSQDVQGLMGYTF.

The V and J genes are TRBV19 and TRBJ2-2; TCRdb names TRBD1, which stays unverified in the absence of DNA. CDR3 length: 14 residues. Per the germline V gene, CDR1 is LNHDA and CDR2 is SQIVND (reference sequence). The CDR3 spells CASSLIGGTGELFF.

This chain connects TRBV12-3 or TRBV12-4 to TRBJ2-6; the D gene TCRdb calls, TRBD1, cannot be checked with no DNA. The CDR3 runs 18 residues. CDR3 residues: CASSLSSLQGRGANVLTF.

The chain joins TRBV20-1 to TRBJ1-2; TCRdb's assignment of TRBD1 cannot be checked, as there is no DNA. The CDR3 is 11 residues long. In germline, CDR1 is DFQATT, CDR2 SNEGSKA (reference sequence). The CDR3 spells CSARGAYGYTF.

The rearrangement uses TRBV2 and TRBJ2-2. CDR3 size: 15 residues. Germline assignment: CDR1 SNHLY and CDR2 FYNNEI. The CDR3 spells CASSDKVRDTGELFF.

The chain joins TRBV4-3 to TRBJ2-7. Germline V gene data show CDR1 as LGHNA and CDR2 as YSLEER. The CDR3 sequence is 14 residues long. The chain's CDR3 is CASSQESQLYEQYF.

The chain joins TRBV6-5 to TRBJ1-1. From germline, CDR1 is MNHEY and CDR2 SVGAGI. The length of the CDR3 is 13 residues. CDR3: CASSSHGNTEAFF.